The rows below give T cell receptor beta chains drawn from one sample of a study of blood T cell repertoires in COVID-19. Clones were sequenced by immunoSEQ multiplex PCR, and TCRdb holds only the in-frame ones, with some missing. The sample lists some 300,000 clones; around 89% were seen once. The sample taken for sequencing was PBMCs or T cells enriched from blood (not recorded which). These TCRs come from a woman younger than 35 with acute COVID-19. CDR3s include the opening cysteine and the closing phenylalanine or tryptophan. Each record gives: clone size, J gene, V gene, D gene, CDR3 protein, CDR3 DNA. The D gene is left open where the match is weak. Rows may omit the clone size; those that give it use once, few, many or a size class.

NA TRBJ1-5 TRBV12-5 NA CASGLGAANQPQHF TGTGCTAGTGGCTTAGGGGCGGCCAATCAGCCCCAGCATTTT
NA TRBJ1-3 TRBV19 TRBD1 CASSMRNRGSSGNTIYF TGTGCCAGTAGTATGAGGAACAGGGGGTCCTCTGGAAACACCATATATTTT
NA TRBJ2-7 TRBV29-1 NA CSVEESGYEQYF TGCAGCGTTGAAGAATCCGGGTACGAGCAGTACTTC
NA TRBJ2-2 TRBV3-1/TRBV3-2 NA CASSRRDTGELFF TGTGCCAGCAGCCGCAGGGACACCGGGGAGCTGTTTTTT
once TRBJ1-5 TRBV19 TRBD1 CASSPRDREAQPQHF TGTGCCAGTAGTCCCCGGGACAGGGAGGCTCAGCCCCAGCATTTT
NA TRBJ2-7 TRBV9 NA CASSEDQGQGYEQYF TGTGCCAGCAGCGAGGACCAGGGGCAAGGATACGAGCAGTACTTC
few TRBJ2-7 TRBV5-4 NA CASSSDSYEQYF TGTGCCAGCAGCTCGGACAGCTACGAGCAGTACTTC
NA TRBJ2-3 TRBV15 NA CATSPRRRESLGDTQYF TGTGCCACCAGCCCGCGAAGAAGGGAGTCCCTAGGGGATACGCAGTATTTT
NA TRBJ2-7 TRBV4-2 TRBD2 CASSQEKSAGGIHEQYF TGTGCCAGCAGCCAAGAAAAGAGTGCGGGAGGGATCCACGAGCAGTACTTC
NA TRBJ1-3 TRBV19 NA CASSILLSSGNTIYF TGTGCCAGTAGTATACTCCTAAGCTCTGGAAACACCATATATTTT
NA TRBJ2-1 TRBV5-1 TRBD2 CASSSRLADDEQFF TGCGCCAGCAGCTCCAGACTAGCGGATGATGAGCAGTTCTTC
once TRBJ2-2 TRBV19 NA CASSIVGGTGELFF TGTGCCAGTAGTATAGTCGGGGGAACCGGGGAGCTGTTTTTT
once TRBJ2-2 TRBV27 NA CASSLSMGAGDTGELFF TGTGCCAGCAGTTTATCGATGGGAGCGGGCGACACCGGGGAGCTGTTTTTT
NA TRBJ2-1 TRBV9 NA CASKAEGSYNEQFF TGTGCCAGCAAGGCGGAGGGATCCTACAATGAGCAGTTCTTC
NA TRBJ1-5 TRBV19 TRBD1 CASSGWGQGESQPQHF TGTGCCAGTAGCGGGTGGGGGCAGGGGGAAAGTCAGCCCCAGCATTTT
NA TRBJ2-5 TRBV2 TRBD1 CANWDRATTETQYF TGTGCCAACTGGGACAGGGCGACTACAGAGACCCAGTACTTC
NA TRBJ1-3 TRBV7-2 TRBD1 CASSPGGGNTIYF TGTGCCAGCAGCCCAGGGGGTGGAAACACCATATATTTT
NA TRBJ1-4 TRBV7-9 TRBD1 CASSLRTGVGEKLFF TGTGCCAGCAGCTTAAGGACAGGGGTAGGAGAAAAACTGTTTTTT
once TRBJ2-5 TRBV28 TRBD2 CASSLTSGHTETQYF TGTGCCAGCAGTTTGACTAGCGGGCATACGGAGACCCAGTACTTC
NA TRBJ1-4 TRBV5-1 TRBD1 CASSFRGQGEKLFF TGCGCCAGCAGCTTCAGGGGGCAGGGTGAAAAACTGTTTTTT
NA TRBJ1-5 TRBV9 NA CASSVDPRRDQPQHF TGTGCCAGCAGCGTAGACCCCCGCCGGGATCAGCCCCAGCATTTT
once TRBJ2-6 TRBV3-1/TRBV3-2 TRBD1 CASSQGGQYFSGANVLTF TGTGCCAGCAGCCAAGGGGGACAGTATTTTTCTGGGGCCAACGTCCTGACTTTC
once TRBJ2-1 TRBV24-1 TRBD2 CATTDRAGLREFF TGTGCCACTACCGACCGTGCGGGACTAAGGGAGTTCTTC
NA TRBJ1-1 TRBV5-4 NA CASSLTGGIEAFF TGTGCCAGCAGCTTGACAGGTGGGATTGAAGCTTTCTTT
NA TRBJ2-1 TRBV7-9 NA CASSLETPNEQFF TGTGCCAGCAGCTTAGAGACTCCCAATGAGCAGTTCTTC
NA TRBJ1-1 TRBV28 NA CASVILRGGTEAFF TGTGCCAGCGTAATATTGAGGGGGGGGACTGAAGCTTTCTTT
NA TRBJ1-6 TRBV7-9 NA CASSLTTGRAVNSPLHF TGTGCCAGCAGCTTAACTACAGGGCGCGCGGTTAATTCACCCCTCCACTTT